The source of this T cell receptor beta chain is a study of shared clonotypes between healthy human individuals. Study-level points and caveats: Researchers sampled blood only, noting tissue repertoires likely differ.

Germline values: CDR1 MDHEN, CDR2 SYDVKM. This CDR3 region has 12 residues. Germline trimming cut 6 bases from V and 12 bases from J; bases unmatched to any gene: 7. A note on this clone: Its antigen is currently unknown.

Some clones are missing from TCRdb's copy, which holds only in-frame ones; the method was immunoSEQ multiplex PCR. Of 450,000 to 500,000 clones in the sample, about 85% were seen once. The TCR originated in a middle-aged woman in good health. Some clones in this sample may be carry-over from other donors' samples. The chain recombines TRBV28 with TRBJ2-1, with 8 bases identical to TRBD2. The sample comprised PBMCs. The CDR3 loop reads CASSTSGSTQFF. The CDR3 DNA reads TGTGCCAGCAGCACCAGCGGGAGTACGCAGTTCTTC.